This TCR beta chain was identified during a study of blood T cell repertoires in COVID-19. On the study more broadly: The study drew acute and convalescent COVID-19 samples from the United States, Italy and Spain.

Some clones are missing from TCRdb's copy, which holds only in-frame ones; the method was immunoSEQ multiplex PCR. The sample consists of about 60,000 clones, approximately 90% of them appearing once. Germline V gene data show CDR1 as SQVTM and CDR2 as ANQGSEA. The CDR3 consists of 13 residues. The V and J ends lost 6 bases and 5 bases, in that order; junction bases with no gene match: 9. This sequence originates from a human donor with acute or convalescent COVID-19. The donor label of this sample is uncertain. Sequencing input: peripheral blood. The chain couples TRBV29-1 to TRBJ2-5, with 7 bases identical to TRBD1. The CDR3 loop reads CSVRQGEVETQYF. CDR3 coding DNA: TGCAGCGTCCGACAGGGTGAAGTCGAGACCCAGTACTTC.